This T cell receptor (beta chain) derives from a study of blood T cell repertoires in COVID-19 (dated by TCRdb to the early 2020s). Background for the entire study: Samples from collaborators originated in the United States, Italy and Spain and spanned both the acute and convalescent phases of COVID-19. Subjects who had been exposed to COVID-19, were actively infected with it, or had recovered from it provided the deeply sampled blood TCRbeta repertoires that made up the dataset. The repertoires were released in a freely available public database meant as a resource for research on the immune response to SARS-CoV-2. Sample metadata almost always included a de-identified subject ID, COVID-19 status, age in years and sex. Samples came from the ongoing ImmuneRACE study (first 160 participants) plus 1,254 subjects from 6 global collaborators. HLA class I and class II types, where available, came from metadata supplied by the sample provider rather than from assay-based typing. The prospective study material was composed of cDNA or gDNA derived from T cells, B-cell-depleted T cells, or PBMCs. General findings and caveats noted by the study authors: Clinical and demographic metadata were provided uncurated, with the amount varying by source and participant.

Of note for this clone: What antigen it recognizes has not been identified. There are no base qualities to consult, and no much larger clone falls within one base.

TCRbeta CDR3 regions were amplified from genomic DNA by means of the immunoSEQ Assay, a bias-controlled multiplex PCR. The original methods were these. Within the assay, amplification of reference gene primers was used to estimate how many nucleated cells each sample contained. Sequence reads were collapsed and filtered to measure the absolute abundance of every unique TCRbeta CDR3 rearrangement. For each sample, productive Simpson clonality was calculated as the square root of Simpson's diversity index over productive rearrangements. TCRdb limited this immuneACCESS table to in-frame rearrangements with V and J called. A share of clones is missing; checked studies link under half to unresolved V genes, and the rest is unexplained. Clonal size and the V and J genes are those of that table, whereas D and trimming came from the DNA. This sample comprises about 180,000 clones, 85% to 90% of them detected only once. The top ten hold around an eighth of the sample.

Taken from cysteine to phenylalanine, the CDR3 has 12 residues. Only the CDR3 part of the read is kept: 36 bases, read in frame from the first base. Cut back by 7 bases and 5 bases, the V and J ends lie 11 bases apart. CDR1 and CDR2 are drawn from the germline V gene: SNHLY, FYNNEI. One collaborating source in Seattle enrolled patients while the patients were actively infected and followed the patients over time throughout the course of disease. Each collaborating institution followed its own protocols to collect whole blood in K2EDTA tubes. Collaborator samples were shipped for TCRbeta analysis as frozen whole blood, isolated PBMCs, or DNA extracted from either sample type.

Sequencing was done on a sample of peripheral blood. The V and J segments used are TRBV2 and TRBJ2-5, with no confident D gene call. The source of this sequence is a woman in her 70s with COVID-19, enrolled during active disease. CDR3 protein: CASTFYGETQYF. The nucleotide sequence reads TGTGCCAGCACATTCTACGGGGAGACCCAGTACTTC.